Ten or more counts support the clone carrying this T cell receptor (beta chain). This specimen belongs to a study of CD8+CD57+ T cells in acquired aplastic anemia. Patients selected for sequencing had displayed CD8+CD57+ cell expansion by flow cytometry. Researchers used genomic DNA as the template to profile TCR beta VDJ and CDR3. TCRdb re-called the reads through MiXCR, storing one row per CDR3 protein. The sample records 130,000 or so distinct CDR3 sequences, over 30% being singletons. The CDR3 is made up of 16 amino acids. Germline V CDR1 and CDR2: SNHLY, FYNNEI. Trimming left V 5 bases short and J 5 bases short, with 19 bases between.

The source of this sequence is a human donor with aplastic anemia. The sequenced material came from sorted CD4+, CD8+, or CD8+CD57+ T cells (not recorded which) from PBMCs. V and J are TRBV2 and TRBJ1-5; no clear D. The CDR3, as DNA: TGTGCCAGCAGTCTCGGGTCGGGGTCGGAGCATCAGCCCCAGCATTTT. Translating it yields CASSLGSGSEHQPQHF.